The present entry profiles one TCR beta chain with its context. No antigen is known for it. Trimming pared 1 base from V and 4 bases from J, leaving 8 bases between. The length of the CDR3 is 13 residues. Germline V gene data show CDR1 as GTSNPN and CDR2 as SVGIG (reference sequence). The sample comes from a study of blood T cells in healthy people across ages. Notes on the study in general: Long-lived and aged donors differed, with more naive CD4+ cells and higher diversity in the long-lived.

Approximately 9.2 milliliters was the volume of peripheral blood drawn from each donor. The use of a sample-barcoded 5' primer and a J-beta primer mix characterized a second PCR of 7 to 11 cycles. TCRdb processed the 5' RACE reads anew with MiXCR; each CDR3 protein has one entry. The table lists 890,000 or so distinct CDR3 sequences, 62% of them singletons. Sample: blood. The receptor comes from a man aged 30 to 39 in good health. The genes are TRBV30 and TRBJ1-5, with no clear D. The CDR3 reads CAWSGVGNQPQHF. In nucleotides, the CDR3 is TGTGCCTGGAGTGGAGTGGGAAATCAGCCCCAGCATTTT.